This entry features one T cell receptor beta chain sequence. This clone came up once. Its antigen is still unknown. No per-base quality is available; no much larger clone lies one base away. The CDR1 and CDR2 encoded by the germline V gene are MGHRA and YSYEKL. The trim is 0 bases for V and 3 bases for J, with a gap of 9 bases between the germline ends. Reading from cysteine to phenylalanine, the CDR3 counts 14 amino acids. Only the CDR3 DNA is retained, 42 bases long and in frame from the first base. Participants in the prospective study were enrolled through a virtual design, were aged roughly 18 to 100 years, and lived in 24 United States geographic areas. Cohort assignment in the prospective study relied on participant-reported clinical history from a screening survey and a study questionnaire. For ImmuneRACE Cohort 3, a participant was defined as recovered based on two consecutive negative NP/OP PCR tests, clearance by a healthcare professional, or resolution of symptoms. Each participant in the prospective study had whole blood, serum and a nasopharyngeal or oropharyngeal swab collected by mobile phlebotomists. Prospective study participants could optionally give additional blood draws and questionnaires over an approximately 2-month period. Before DNA extraction, blood samples from the prospective study were shipped at room temperature or frozen.

TCRbeta CDR3 regions were amplified from genomic DNA using the immunoSEQ Assay, a bias-controlled multiplex PCR. As for the original processing: Nucleated cell counts per sample were estimated from amplification of reference gene primers within the assay. To quantify the absolute abundance of each unique TCRbeta CDR3 rearrangement, sequence reads were collapsed and filtered. For each sample, productive Simpson clonality was calculated by taking the square root of Simpson's diversity index across productive rearrangements. TCRdb limited this immuneACCESS table to in-frame rearrangements with V and J called. A share of clones is missing; checked studies link under half to unresolved V genes, and the rest is unexplained. That table supplies the V and J calls and clone size; D and trimming were determined from the DNA. Here the sample has 230,000 or so clones; about nine tenths occur a single time. Of the sample, roughly 2.7% falls within the top ten clones.

These data originate in a study of blood T cell repertoires in COVID-19 (dated by TCRdb to about 2020). In the study overall: Samples covering the acute and convalescent phases of COVID-19 were provided by collaborators in the United States, Italy and Spain. The prospective study material was composed of cDNA or gDNA derived from T cells, B-cell-depleted T cells, or PBMCs. Where available, HLA class I and class II types were taken from metadata supplied by the sample provider and were not determined by assay-based typing. Samples were obtained from the ongoing ImmuneRACE study (first 160 participants) and from roughly 1,300 subjects provided by 6 global collaborators. A freely available public database, intended as a resource for researchers studying the immune response to SARS-CoV-2, is where the repertoires were released. A de-identified subject ID, COVID-19 status, age in years and sex were almost always included in the sample metadata. The dataset comprised deeply sampled blood TCRbeta repertoires from subjects exposed to, actively infected with, or recovered from COVID-19. Broader findings and caveats from the paper: How much clinical and demographic metadata was included differed by source and by participant, and the metadata was provided uncurated.

The sequencing sample was made of PBMCs or T cells enriched from blood (not recorded which). The receptor was isolated from a woman aged 25 to 45 who had recovered from COVID-19. The chain is encoded by TRBV4-1 joined to TRBJ2-7; tentative D gene TRBD1, with 5 bases matching. The DNA sequence follows: TGCGCCAGCAGCCAAGAGGGGCAGCGCTACGAGCAGTACTTC. This yields the protein CASSQEGQRYEQYF.